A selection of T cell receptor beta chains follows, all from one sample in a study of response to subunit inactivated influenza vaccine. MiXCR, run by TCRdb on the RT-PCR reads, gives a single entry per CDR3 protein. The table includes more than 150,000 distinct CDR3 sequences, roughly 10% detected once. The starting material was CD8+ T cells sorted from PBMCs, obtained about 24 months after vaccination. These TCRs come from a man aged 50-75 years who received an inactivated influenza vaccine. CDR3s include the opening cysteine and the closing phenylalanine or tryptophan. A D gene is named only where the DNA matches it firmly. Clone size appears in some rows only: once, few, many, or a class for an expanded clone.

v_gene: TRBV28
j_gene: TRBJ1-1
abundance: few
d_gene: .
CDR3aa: CASSVVASNTEAFF
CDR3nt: TGTGCCAGCAGTGTGGTAGCCTCGAACACTGAAGCTTTCTTT

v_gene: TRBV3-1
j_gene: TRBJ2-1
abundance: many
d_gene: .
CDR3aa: CASSQVNRNEQFF
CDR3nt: TGTGCCAGCAGCCAAGTGAACAGAAATGAGCAGTTCTTC

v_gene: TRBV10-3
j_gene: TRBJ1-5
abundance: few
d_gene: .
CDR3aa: CAISGGGRGDQPQHF
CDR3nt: TGTGCCATCAGTGGGGGCGGCAGGGGCGATCAGCCCCAGCATTTT

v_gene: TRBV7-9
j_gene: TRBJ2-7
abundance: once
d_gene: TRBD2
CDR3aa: CASSDSGIPYEQYF
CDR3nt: TGTGCCAGCAGCGATAGCGGGATCCCCTACGAGCAGTACTTC

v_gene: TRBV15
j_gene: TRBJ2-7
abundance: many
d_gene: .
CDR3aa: CATSREGSSYEQYF
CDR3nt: TGTGCCACCAGCAGAGAGGGGAGTTCCTACGAGCAGTACTTC

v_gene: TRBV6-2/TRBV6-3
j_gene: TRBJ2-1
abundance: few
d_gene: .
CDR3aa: CASTKIGNDINNEQFF
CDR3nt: TGTGCCAGCACTAAGATCGGAAACGATATCAACAATGAGCAGTTCTTC

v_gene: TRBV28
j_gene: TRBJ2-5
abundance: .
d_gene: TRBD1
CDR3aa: CASIMTGQETQYF
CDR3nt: TGTGCCAGCATCATGACAGGGCAAGAGACCCAGTACTTC

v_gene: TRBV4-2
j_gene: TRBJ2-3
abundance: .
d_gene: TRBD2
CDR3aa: CASRELAGGPDTQYF
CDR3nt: TGTGCCAGCAGAGAACTAGCGGGGGGGCCGGATACGCAGTATTTT

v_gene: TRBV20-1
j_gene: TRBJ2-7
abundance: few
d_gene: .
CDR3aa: CSVTGNPYEQYF
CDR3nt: TGCAGTGTTACTGGGAATCCCTACGAGCAGTACTTC

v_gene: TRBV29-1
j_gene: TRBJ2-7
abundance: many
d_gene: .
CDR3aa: CSVLLGSSYEQYF
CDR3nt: TGCAGCGTTCTTCTCGGGTCTTCCTACGAGCAGTACTTC

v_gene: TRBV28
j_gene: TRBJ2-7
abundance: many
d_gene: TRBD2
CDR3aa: CASSLPSGDEQYF
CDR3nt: TGTGCCAGCAGTTTACCTAGCGGGGACGAGCAGTACTTC

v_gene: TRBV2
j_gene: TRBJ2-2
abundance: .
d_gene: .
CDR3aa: CASSDYDGLNTGELFF
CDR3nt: TGTGCCAGCAGTGATTATGACGGGCTAAACACCGGGGAGCTGTTTTTT

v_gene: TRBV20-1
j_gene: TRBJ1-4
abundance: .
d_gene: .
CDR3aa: CSARDTGRGVDEKLFF
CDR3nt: TGCAGTGCTAGAGATACAGGGCGCGGGGTAGATGAAAAACTGTTTTTT

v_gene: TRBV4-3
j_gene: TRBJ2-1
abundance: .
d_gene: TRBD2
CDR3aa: CASSQDWGLAGYNEQFF
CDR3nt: TGCGCCAGCAGCCAAGATTGGGGACTAGCGGGTTACAATGAGCAGTTCTTC

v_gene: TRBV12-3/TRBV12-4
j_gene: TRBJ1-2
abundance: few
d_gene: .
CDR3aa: CASSLAGEGNYGYTF
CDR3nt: TGTGCCAGCAGTTTAGCGGGGGAGGGGAACTATGGCTACACCTTC

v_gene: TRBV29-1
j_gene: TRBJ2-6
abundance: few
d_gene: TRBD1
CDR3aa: CRYRRDSSGGANVLTF
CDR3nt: TGCAGGTACCGCCGGGACAGCTCGGGTGGGGCCAACGTCCTGACTTTC

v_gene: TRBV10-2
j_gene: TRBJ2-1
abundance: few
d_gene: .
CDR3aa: CASSEISANEQFF
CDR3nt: TGCGCCAGCAGTGAGATCTCGGCGAATGAGCAGTTCTTC

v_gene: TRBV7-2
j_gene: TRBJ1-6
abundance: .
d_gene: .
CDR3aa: CASSLAGAVYNSPLHF
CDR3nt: TGTGCCAGCAGCTTAGCAGGGGCCGTCTATAATTCACCCCTCCACTTT

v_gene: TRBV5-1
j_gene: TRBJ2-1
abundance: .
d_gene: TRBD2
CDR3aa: CASSLEYASGSNHNEQFF
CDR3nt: TGCGCCAGCAGCTTGGAATACGCTAGCGGGAGTAACCACAATGAGCAGTTCTTC

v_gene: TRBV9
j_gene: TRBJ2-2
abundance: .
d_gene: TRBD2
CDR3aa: CASSPGLAGANTGELFF
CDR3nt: TGTGCCAGCAGCCCCGGACTAGCGGGAGCGAACACCGGGGAGCTGTTTTTT

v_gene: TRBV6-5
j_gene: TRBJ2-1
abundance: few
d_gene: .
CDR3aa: CANRPGEQFF
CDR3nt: TGTGCCAACCGCCCTGGAGAGCAGTTCTTC

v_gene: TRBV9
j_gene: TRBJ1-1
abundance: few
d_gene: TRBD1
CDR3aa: CASSVGDRGQGNTEAFF
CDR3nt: TGTGCCAGCAGCGTAGGCGACAGGGGGCAAGGAAACACTGAAGCTTTCTTT

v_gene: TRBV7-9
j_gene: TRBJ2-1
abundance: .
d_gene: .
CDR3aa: CASSRGVHEQFF
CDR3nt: TGTGCCAGCAGCCGTGGAGTGCATGAGCAGTTCTTC

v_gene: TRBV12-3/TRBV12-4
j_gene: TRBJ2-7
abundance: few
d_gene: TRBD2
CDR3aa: CASSLVSSGGEQYF
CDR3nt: TGTGCCAGCAGTTTAGTATCTTCGGGGGGTGAGCAGTACTTC

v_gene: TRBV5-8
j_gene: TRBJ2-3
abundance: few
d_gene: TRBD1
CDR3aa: CASSPGQADTDTQYF
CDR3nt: TGTGCCAGCAGCCCCGGACAGGCTGACACAGATACGCAGTATTTT

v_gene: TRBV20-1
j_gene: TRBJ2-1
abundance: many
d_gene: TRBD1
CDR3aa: CSARTGSFYYEQFF
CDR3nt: TGCAGTGCCAGGACAGGGAGTTTTTATTATGAGCAGTTCTTC